A selection of T cell receptor beta chains follows, all from one sample in a study of cytomegalovirus exposure and HLA in healthy donors. Profiled with immunoSEQ multiplex PCR; TCRdb holds only in-frame clones, not every one. The table lists about 160,000 clones, roughly four fifths of them singletons, with 4.1% in the top ten. Sample: PBMCs. Source of these receptors: a middle-aged man in good health and CMV-seropositive. CDR3s include the opening cysteine and the closing phenylalanine or tryptophan. D genes are given only for firm matches. Expanded clones are given a class, and other clones once, few, many or no size at all.

V,J,size,D,CDR3,DNA
TRBV7-6,TRBJ2-3,.,.,CASSLAADTDTQYF,TGTGCCAGCAGCTTAGCAGCGGACACAGATACGCAGTATTTT
TRBV2,TRBJ2-5,.,.,CASILGAAKETQYF,TGTGCCAGCATCCTGGGGGCAGCAAAAGAGACCCAGTACTTC
TRBV27,TRBJ2-4,.,.,CASSPLAAKNIQYF,TGTGCCAGCAGCCCTCTAGCGGCCAAAAACATTCAGTACTTC
TRBV6-6,TRBJ1-2,.,.,CASSYLARYGYTF,TGTGCCAGCAGTTACCTAGCAAGATATGGCTACACCTTC
TRBV10-3,TRBJ2-5,.,TRBD1,CAISESGQKTQYF,TGTGCCATCAGTGAGTCGGGACAGAAGACCCAGTACTTC
TRBV21-1,TRBJ1-2,few,.,CASSTRQGNYGYTF,TGTGCCAGCAGCACTAGACAGGGAAACTATGGCTACACCTTC
TRBV6-1,TRBJ2-7,.,.,CASSGGFGGDEQYF,TGTGCCAGCAGTGGGGGCTTTGGCGGCGACGAGCAGTACTTC
TRBV30,TRBJ1-2,.,.,CARRSMGKTDYGYTF,TGTGCCCGCCGAAGTATGGGGAAGACAGACTATGGCTACACCTTC
TRBV19,TRBJ2-1,few,TRBD2,CASSPRLAGRYNEQFF,TGTGCCAGTAGTCCGCGACTAGCGGGGAGGTACAATGAGCAGTTCTTC
TRBV4-1,TRBJ2-1,.,TRBD2,CASSLRAGGPVDEQFF,TGCGCCAGCAGCCTGCGGGCGGGAGGGCCGGTAGATGAGCAGTTCTTC
TRBV5-5,TRBJ1-1,.,.,CASSLLHTEAFF,TGTGCCAGCAGCTTGCTCCACACTGAAGCTTTCTTT
TRBV9,TRBJ2-7,.,.,CASSVVATSYEQYF,TGTGCCAGCAGCGTAGTGGCCACCTCCTACGAGCAGTACTTC
TRBV5-1,TRBJ2-5,.,TRBD2,CASRSSGRGQETQYF,TGCGCCAGCCGCTCTAGCGGGAGGGGTCAAGAGACCCAGTACTTC
TRBV2,TRBJ1-3,.,TRBD1,CASRSGQASSGNTIYF,TGTGCCAGCAGATCCGGACAGGCCAGCTCTGGAAACACCATATATTTT
TRBV14,TRBJ2-7,.,TRBD1,CASSQSGTALYEQYF,TGTGCCAGCAGCCAATCCGGGACAGCTTTATACGAGCAGTACTTC
TRBV11-2,TRBJ2-1,.,TRBD1,CASSFSRGREQFF,TGTGCCAGCAGCTTTTCCAGGGGGCGTGAGCAGTTCTTC
TRBV4-1,TRBJ1-5,.,.,CASSQAPILNQPQHF,TGCGCCAGCAGCCAAGCTCCCATTCTAAATCAGCCCCAGCATTTT
TRBV28,TRBJ2-4,.,TRBD2,CASMPWGLAGVGGAKNIQYF,TGTGCCAGCATGCCTTGGGGACTAGCGGGAGTTGGTGGAGCCAAAAACATTCAGTACTTC
TRBV5-1,TRBJ1-2,once,TRBD1,CASSLGVDRGLKLSYGYTF,TGCGCCAGCAGCTTGGGGGTGGACAGGGGGCTGAAGCTGAGCTATGGCTACACCTTC
TRBV28,TRBJ1-4,.,.,CASGPREKLFF,TGTGCCAGCGGACCTCGGGAGAAACTGTTTTTT
TRBV15,TRBJ2-2,.,TRBD2,CATSPGGTGELFF,TGTGCCACCAGTCCGGGGGGTACCGGGGAGCTGTTTTTT
TRBV7-3,TRBJ2-3,.,.,CASSLSRSDTQYF,TGTGCCAGCAGCTTAAGTCGGTCAGATACGCAGTATTTT